This TCR beta chain was sequenced during a study of blood T cell repertoires in COVID-19. Those who participated ranged in age from 18 to 89 years and resided in about two dozen US areas. TCRdb's copy holds only in-frame clones and misses some; the assay was immunoSEQ multiplex PCR. Seen here are more than 450,000 clones, about 85% observed once, and the top ten hold approximately 0.7%. As concerns this clone: Other DNA sequences in the sample encode the same CDR3.

V shed 7 bases, J shed 3 bases, and the junction held 10 bases outside the gene matches. The CDR3 totals 15 residues. The V gene's germline CDR1 is LNHDA and CDR2 SQIVND (reference sequence). The chain employs TRBV19 and TRBJ1-2; 8 bases line up with TRBD1. The sequenced sample consisted of PBMCs or T cells enriched from blood (not recorded which). This receptor was obtained from a woman under 30 who had recovered from COVID-19. CDR3 in DNA: TGTGCCAGTACCCCGACAGGGGCGGGGGACTATGGCTACACCTTC. This gives the protein CASTPTGAGDYGYTF.